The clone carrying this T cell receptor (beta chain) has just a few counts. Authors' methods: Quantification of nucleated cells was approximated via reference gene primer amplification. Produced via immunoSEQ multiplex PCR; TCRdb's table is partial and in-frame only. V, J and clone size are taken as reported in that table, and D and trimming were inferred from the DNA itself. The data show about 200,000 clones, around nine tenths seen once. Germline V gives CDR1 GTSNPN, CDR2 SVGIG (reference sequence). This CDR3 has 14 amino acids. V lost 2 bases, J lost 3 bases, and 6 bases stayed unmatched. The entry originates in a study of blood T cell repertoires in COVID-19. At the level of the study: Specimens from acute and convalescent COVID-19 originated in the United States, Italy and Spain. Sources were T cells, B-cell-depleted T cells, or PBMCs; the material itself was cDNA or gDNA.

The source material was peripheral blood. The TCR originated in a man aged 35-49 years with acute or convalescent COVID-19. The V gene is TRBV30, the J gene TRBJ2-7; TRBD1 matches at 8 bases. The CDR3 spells CAWSPGTGDYEQYF. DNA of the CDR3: TGTGCCTGGAGTCCTGGGACAGGAGACTACGAGCAGTACTTC.